This record concerns one T cell receptor beta chain sequence. Its cognate antigen is unknown. In the PCR, 60 Vbeta and 13 Jbeta primers were used. This table comes from immunoSEQ multiplex PCR, and its TCRdb copy is limited to in-frame clones, with some not included. Of 150,000 to 180,000 clones listed, 80% are singletons. The source of the sample is a study of cytomegalovirus exposure and HLA in healthy donors. Overall study context: There were 350 to 400 genotyped donors. Of these, roughly 84% fell in the genetic ancestry cluster associated with self-reported Caucasian donors. Regarding the study as a whole: TCR beta V- and J-gene trimming was later associated with a missense DCLRE1C variant. TCR beta chains numbering roughly 150 were designated cytomegalovirus-associated. In an earlier analysis, about 90% or about 30%: the productive usage of most TCR beta V segments.

V dropped 4 bases and J dropped 2 bases, with 3 bases sitting between them. Germline assignment: CDR1 DFQATT and CDR2 SNEGSKA (reference sequence). This CDR3 is built from 10 residues. Sequencing input: PBMCs. The gene calls are TRBV20-1 and TRBJ2-7, with D unclear. This TCR came from a middle-aged woman in good health and CMV-seropositive. The CDR3 sequence is CSATTYEQYF. Here the CDR3 DNA reads TGCAGTGCTACCACCTACGAGCAGTACTTC.